The 5 T cell receptor beta chains given below trace back to one sample, sequenced in a study of blood T cell repertoires in COVID-19. Produced via immunoSEQ multiplex PCR; TCRdb's table is partial and in-frame only. Here the sample spans approximately 400,000 clones, roughly 90% being singletons. Sequencing input: PBMCs or T cells enriched from blood (not recorded which). The receptors stem from a woman aged 40 to 55 who had been exposed to COVID-19.

This chain uses TRBV5-1 with TRBJ2-3; TRBD2 is a possible D gene (5 bases). V lost 0 bases, J lost 5 bases, and 10 bases lay in between. Germline V gene sequence: CDR1 SGHRS, CDR2 YFSETQ. CDR3 length equals 14 residues. Here the CDR3 reads CASSLGEGVDTQYF. The CDR3, as DNA: TGCGCCAGCAGCTTGGGTGAGGGCGTAGATACGCAGTATTTT.

This clone was seen more than once but under ten times. The chain couples TRBV10-3 to TRBJ2-7; 8 bases agree with TRBD2. Germline V CDR1 and CDR2: ENHRY, SYGVKD. The CDR3 has 14 residues. V shed 2 bases and J 2 bases; nucleotides not matched to a gene: 2. In DNA form, the CDR3 reads TGTGCCATCAGTGAGAGCGGGAGCACCTACGAGCAGTACTTC. This sequence encodes CAISESGSTYEQYF.

V is TRBV12-3 or TRBV12-4 and J is TRBJ2-1; weak D call: TRBD2 (5 bases). V was shortened by 3 bases and J by 10 bases, with 13 bases between the two germline ends. This CDR3 comprises 13 residues. This CDR3 is CASSFRRGSEQFF. The CDR3 coding sequence is TGTGCCAGCAGTTTTCGAAGAGGGAGCGAGCAGTTCTTC.

The chain joins TRBV4-3 to TRBJ1-1, with D possibly being TRBD1 (6 bases). V dropped 4 bases and J dropped 0 bases, with 9 bases sitting between them. This CDR3 is built from 14 residues. Germline assignment: CDR1 LGHNA and CDR2 YSLEER. This CDR3 is CASSPGTLNTEAFF. CDR3 DNA sequence: TGCGCCAGCAGCCCCGGGACACTGAACACTGAAGCTTTCTTT.

This clone appeared a single time. The chain combines TRBV24-1 with TRBJ1-2; TRBD1 matches 7 bases. The V gene's germline CDR1 is KGHDR and CDR2 SFDVKD. The CDR3 has 14 residues. V lost 2 bases, J lost 7 bases, and 6 bases stayed unmatched. DNA of the CDR3: TGTGCCACCAGTGATTCTTCGCACAGGGGTGGCTACACCTTC. It translates to CATSDSSHRGGYTF.